This T cell receptor (beta chain) is drawn from a study of control samples from healthy donors and cancer patients (dated by TCRdb to 2020 to 2022). In the germline V gene, CDR1 corresponds to SQVTM and CDR2 to ANQGSEA. Cut back by 4 bases and 6 bases, the V and J ends lie 12 bases apart. Spanning cysteine to phenylalanine, the CDR3 consists of 13 amino acids. Only the CDR3 portion is preserved as DNA: 39 bases, with reading frame beginning at the first base. Library generation was performed with the immunoSEQ multiplex PCR assay. What TCRdb holds here is the immuneACCESS table cut down to in-frame rearrangements. Part of the clones is not present; checked against another copy, under half of the missing clones reflect an unresolved V gene, and the others are unexplained. The table for this sample lists approximately 90,000 clones; approximately 95% of them were counted only once. About 1.5% of the sample comes from the top ten.

On this clone itself: Its antigen is unknown. No base quality information exists; no much larger clone differs at one position.

The sequence was obtained from a woman under 40 in good health. Rearrangement joined TRBV29-1 to TRBJ1-4, with the D gene too uncertain to name. Sequences were obtained from blood. The nucleotide sequence reads TGCAGCGTTGTTGCCAGGTCCCATGAAAAACTGTTTTTT. Translated, it gives CSVVARSHEKLFF.